The sequence of this TCR beta chain was determined in a study of blood T cell repertoires in COVID-19. Looking at the study overall: Samples came from the United States, Italy and Spain, spanning acute and convalescent COVID-19.

This CDR3 is 16 amino acids long. V was pared by 7 bases and J by 3 bases, with 21 bases between. The germline V gene has CDR1 LNHDA and CDR2 SQIVND (reference sequence). Study processing details: Estimation of nucleated cell counts relied on the amplification of reference gene primers. Only in-frame clones appear in the TCRdb table, and some are missing; sequencing was by immunoSEQ multiplex PCR. That table supplies the V and J calls and clone size; D and trimming were determined from the DNA. The repertoire holds 200,000 to 250,000 clones, with about 90% as singletons. The sample taken for sequencing was peripheral blood. The sequence was collected from a woman aged 18-29 years who had recovered from COVID-19. The chain recombines TRBV19 with TRBJ1-1; weak D call: TRBD1 (5 bases). This chain's CDR3 is CASNGLAGRFDTEAFF. The CDR3 DNA reads TGTGCCAGTAATGGGTTGGCAGGGAGGTTTGACACTGAAGCTTTCTTT.